These 16 T cell receptor beta chains share one sample of origin, sequenced in a study of shared clonotypes between healthy human individuals. This table comes from immunoSEQ multiplex PCR, and its TCRdb copy is limited to in-frame clones, with some not included. The sample holds 980,000 or so clones, about three quarters seen once. The source material was memory CD4+ T cells sorted from blood. Described subset: CD45RA-negative fraction. Every receptor here comes from a man aged 18 to 29 in good health.

This clone has just a few counts. The chain recombines TRBV29-1 with TRBJ1-1; D is ambiguous. Trimming took 7 bases from V and 2 from J, leaving 11 bases between them. This CDR3 region has 12 residues. Germline assignment: CDR1 SQVTM and CDR2 ANQGSEA. The CDR3 nucleotides are TGCAGCGGTTGGCAGGTAAACACTGAAGCTTTCTTT. This encodes CSGWQVNTEAFF.

The chain joins TRBV19 to TRBJ1-5; D is unclear. The CDR3 spans 14 residues. Germline lookup yields CDR1 LNHDA and CDR2 SQIVND (reference sequence). V lost 6 bases to trimming and J lost 5 bases, with 14 bases between them. The CDR3 spells CASRTGITDQPQHF. The CDR3 DNA follows: TGTGCCAGTAGAACCGGGATAACTGATCAGCCCCAGCATTTT.

CDR3 region: CASKYGTSGARTDTQYF. Written as DNA, the CDR3 is TGTGCCAGTAAGTACGGGACTAGCGGGGCCCGTACAGATACGCAGTATTTT. This chain connects TRBV19 to TRBJ2-3; 13 bases are a match to TRBD2. Germline-derived CDR1 and CDR2 are LNHDA and SQIVND (reference sequence). The CDR3 loop spans 17 amino acids. Germline trimming cut 7 bases from V and 3 bases from J; bases unmatched to any gene: 10.

V usage is TRBV14 and J usage is TRBJ2-2; possibly TRBD1 for D (6 bases). The CDR3 runs 15 residues. Between the trimmed V and J ends, which lost 2 bases and 5 bases, there was a span of 12 bases. Germline V lookup: CDR1 SGHDN, CDR2 FVKESK. Here the CDR3 reads CASSQPQGETGELFF. The CDR3 DNA is TGTGCCAGCAGCCAACCACAGGGAGAGACCGGGGAGCTGTTTTTT.

CDR3 in DNA: TGTGCCAGCAGCAGCGGGACTGCTTACACTGGAAACACCATATATTTT. Translation: CASSSGTAYTGNTIYF. The chain carries TRBV9 and TRBJ1-3; weak D call: TRBD1 (5 bases). Trimming stripped 4 bases from V and 2 bases from J, with 16 bases between. Germline V lookup: CDR1 SGDLS, CDR2 YYNGEE. The CDR3 runs 16 residues.

The chain employs TRBV6-5 and TRBJ2-7, with 9 bases aligning to TRBD2. V lost 5 bases to trimming and J lost 1 base; unmatched junction nucleotides: 6. The CDR3 is made up of 15 amino acids. From germline, CDR1 is MNHEY and CDR2 SVGAGI. The DNA of the CDR3 is TGTGCCAGCAGTGGTGTGACTAGCGGTTCCTACGAGCAGTACTTC. Translation gives CASSGVTSGSYEQYF.

In its sample, this clone was seen many times. The rearrangement joins TRBV28 to TRBJ1-1; 8 nucleotides match TRBD1. J gave up 4 bases and V 3 bases, and 13 bases lay outside the gene matches. The CDR3 has 17 amino acids. Germline V gene sequence: CDR1 MDHEN, CDR2 SYDVKM. The CDR3 spells CASSFIGYRQGTTEAFF. DNA for the CDR3: TGTGCCAGCAGTTTTATAGGCTATCGACAGGGGACCACTGAAGCTTTCTTT. Variable domain in full (rest from reference TRBV28 and TRBJ1-1): DVKVTQSSRYLVKRTGEKVFLECVQDMDHENMFWYRQDPGLGLRLIYFSYDVKMKEKGDIPEGYSVSREKKERFSLILESASTNQTSMYLCASSFIGYRQGTTEAFFGQGTRLTVV.

The chain's CDR3 is CASSEAQGRETQYF. CDR3 sequence (DNA): TGTGCCAGCAGTGAAGCACAGGGACGGGAGACCCAGTACTTC. V is TRBV6-1 and J is TRBJ2-5; TRBD1 might be the D (6 bases). Germline CDR1 and CDR2: MNHNS and SASEGT. The CDR3 has 14 residues. Trimming removed 0 bases at V and 5 bases at J, with 10 bases between.

The chain recombines TRBV29-1 with TRBJ1-1; D is perhaps TRBD1 (6 bases). The CDR3 is 15 residues long. Germline-derived CDR1 and CDR2 are SQVTM and ANQGSEA. Deletions cut 6 bases from V and 7 bases from J, with 24 bases between. CDR3 in DNA: TGCAGCGTCGAGAAATCAGGGGTCCTTGATGGTGAAGCTTTCTTT. Protein product: CSVEKSGVLDGEAFF.

This chain connects TRBV7-2 to TRBJ2-7; 7 bases are a match to TRBD2. J lost 1 base, V lost 4 bases, and 7 bases had no gene match. Germline loops: CDR1 SGHTA, CDR2 FQGNSA. This CDR3 spans 15 amino acids. CDR3 sequence (DNA): TGTGCCAGCAGCTCGTACTCAGCGGGATCCTACGAGCAGTACTTC. This sequence encodes CASSSYSAGSYEQYF.

This chain joins TRBV28 and TRBJ1-2, with TRBD1 matching 8 bases. V was clipped by 5 bases and J by 4 bases; unmatched bases: 9. The V gene's germline CDR1 is MDHEN and CDR2 SYDVKM. This CDR3 is built from 15 residues. The chain's CDR3 is CASSLVDRGGYGYTF. CDR3 nucleotides: TGTGCCAGCAGTCTGGTCGACAGGGGAGGCTATGGCTACACCTTC.

The chain has TRBV28 and TRBJ1-1; 8 bases line up with TRBD1. After removal of 6 bases from V and 2 bases from J, the junction contained 8 bases not matched to a gene. This CDR3 comprises 15 residues. Germline V CDR1 and CDR2: MDHEN, SYDVKM. Here the CDR3 DNA reads TGTGCCAGCAGCTTGATGGACAGGGTAAACACTGAAGCTTTCTTT. Encoded protein: CASSLMDRVNTEAFF.

The rearrangement uses TRBV5-1 and TRBJ1-5; a weak D match, TRBD1 (6 bases). The CDR3 covers 16 residues. Germline lookup yields CDR1 SGHRS and CDR2 YFSETQ. V shed 4 bases and J shed 7 bases, with 21 bases lying between them. Here the CDR3 DNA reads TGCGCCAGCAGCCTCGCTGGAACAGGGTTGGGGCAGCCCCAGCATTTT. It codes for CASSLAGTGLGQPQHF.

V usage is TRBV7-2 and J usage is TRBJ2-7; a possible D gene is TRBD1 (5 bases). Germline CDR1 is SGHTA and CDR2 is FQGNSA. CDR3 length: 15 amino acids. The V end was cut by 5 bases, the J end by 1 base, with 15 bases between. CDR3 residues: CASSQAYGASYEQYF. In DNA form, the CDR3 reads TGTGCCAGCAGCCAAGCTTATGGGGCTTCCTACGAGCAGTACTTC.

This clone was detected only a few times. The rearrangement links TRBV29-1 to TRBJ1-2; the D is unclear. CDR1 and CDR2 (germline): SQVTM, ANQGSEA. The length of the CDR3 is 13 residues. V dropped 4 bases and J dropped 2 bases, with 11 bases sitting between them. DNA of the CDR3: TGCAGCGTTGTGTCACAGCTCAACTATGGCTACACCTTC. As protein: CSVVSQLNYGYTF.

This rearrangement joins TRBV2 to TRBJ1-3, with D hard to call. Trimming left V 10 bases short and J 2 bases short, with 6 bases between. Germline CDR1 SNHLY, CDR2 FYNNEI. The CDR3 runs 11 residues. CDR3 coding DNA: TGTGCCATTGCTGCTGGAAACACCATATATTTT. Translated: CAIAAGNTIYF.